This T cell receptor beta chain came from a study of cytomegalovirus exposure and HLA in healthy donors. Study at large: Out of roughly 170 million T cells, an earlier analysis found around 110 million unique TCR beta sequences in total. A preliminary data release comprised 80 million to 95 million unique TCRs obtained from HLA-typed donors. Whole-study findings and limits: Available immune exposure information was restricted to CMV serostatus only.

13 Jbeta primers and 60 Vbeta primers were used for the PCR. TCRdb keeps only in-frame clones here, not all; method: immunoSEQ multiplex PCR. The sample lists just over 150,000 clones, 82% occurring once. Regarding this clone: What it binds is not known.

The CDR3 sequence is 16 residues long. The germline gives CDR1 LGHNA, CDR2 YNFKEQ. The V gene lost 0 bases and the J gene lost 2 bases, with 13 bases spanning the gap. There were likely unrecorded immune exposures, though donors were nominally healthy when sampled. This receptor was identified in a woman in her fifties or sixties in good health and CMV-seropositive. The sequenced material came from PBMCs. The chain carries TRBV4-2 and TRBJ1-1; perhaps TRBD1 as D (6 bases). The CDR3 nucleotides are TGTGCCAGCAGCCAAGATGCAGGGGCCCACAACACTGAAGCTTTCTTT. Protein sequence: CASSQDAGAHNTEAFF.